The 24 T cell receptor beta chains presented below share a single source sample, sequenced in a study of shared clonotypes between healthy human individuals. TCRdb keeps only in-frame clones here, not all; method: immunoSEQ multiplex PCR. This table has around 940,000 clones, roughly 72% appearing once. Sequencing input: memory CD4+ T cells sorted from blood. The subset denotes: CD45RA-negative fraction. Receptor source: a man between 18 and 29 years old in good health.

This chain connects TRBV29-1 to TRBJ1-2; weak D call: TRBD1 (6 bases). CDR1 is SQVTM and CDR2 is ANQGSEA in the germline V gene. The CDR3 loop spans 12 amino acids. Trimming removed 7 bases from V and 4 bases from J, with 13 bases in between. The CDR3 reads CSGSQGSYGYTF. As DNA, the CDR3 is TGCAGCGGATCACAGGGTTCCTATGGCTACACCTTC.

This clone was detected only once. The chain has TRBV2 and TRBJ2-1, with TRBD2 matching over 11 bases. V was clipped by 4 bases and J by 4 bases; unmatched bases: 3. The CDR3 has 15 amino acids. The germline CDR1 and CDR2 sequences are SNHLY and FYNNEI. In DNA form, the CDR3 reads TGTGCCAGCAGTGGACTAGCGGGGATGTACAATGAGCAGTTCTTC. It codes for CASSGLAGMYNEQFF. Full variable domain (rest looked up from reference TRBV2 and TRBJ2-1): EPEVTQTPSHQVTQMGQEVILRCVPISNHLYFYWYRQILGQKVEFLVSFYNNEISEKSEIFDDQFSVERPDGSNFTLKIRSTKLEDSAMYFCASSGLAGMYNEQFFGPGTRLTVL.

V usage is TRBV4-2 and J usage is TRBJ2-5, with D possibly TRBD2 on 5 matching bases. The CDR3 has 14 residues. V lost 0 bases, J lost 5 bases, and 10 bases lay in between. The germline V gene has CDR1 LGHNA and CDR2 YNFKEQ. CDR3 sequence reads: CASSQENLAETQYF. CDR3 nucleotides: TGTGCCAGCAGCCAAGAGAACCTAGCTGAGACCCAGTACTTC.

The genes are TRBV5-1 and TRBJ1-5; D is ambiguous. This CDR3 is built from 13 residues. CDR1 is SGHRS, CDR2 YFSETQ, per germline. V was cut by 0 bases and J by 3 bases, with 4 bases left in between. The CDR3 nucleotides read TGCGCCAGCAGCTTGGGGCTCAATCAGCCCCAGCATTTT. Its translation is CASSLGLNQPQHF.

This chain links TRBV5-1 with TRBJ2-5; 7 positions agree with TRBD1. The CDR3 has 14 amino acids. Germline assignment: CDR1 SGHRS and CDR2 YFSETQ. J was trimmed by 2 bases and V by 0 bases; bases with no gene match: 1. CDR3 nucleotides: TGCGCCAGCAGCTTGGAGGGACAGCAAGAGACCCAGTACTTC. Protein product: CASSLEGQQETQYF.

The chain has TRBV11-2 and TRBJ2-1; D gene unclear. The CDR3 runs to 13 residues. The V end was cut by 5 bases, the J end by 5 bases, with 10 bases between. Germline CDR1 is SGHAT and CDR2 is FQNNGV. For the CDR3, the DNA is TGTGCCAGCAGCGTCCGACTGGACAATGAGCAGTTCTTC. This gives the protein CASSVRLDNEQFF.

As concerns this clone: Other DNA sequences from this sample encode an identical CDR3 as well. CDR3 in DNA: TGCGCCAGCAGCCAAGAAGGGGGCACCGGGGAGCTGTTTTTT. Residues: CASSQEGGTGELFF. The chain is built from TRBV4-3 and TRBJ2-2; D possibly corresponds to TRBD1 (6 bases). Germline V lookup: CDR1 LGHNA, CDR2 YSLEER. The CDR3 has 14 residues. V was pared by 0 bases and J by 4 bases, with 6 bases between.

This clone was found a few times. The chain uses TRBV2 and TRBJ2-1; D unclear. Germline V gene data show CDR1 as SNHLY and CDR2 as FYNNEI. V gave up 6 bases and J gave up 1 base, with 4 bases separating them. The CDR3 covers 12 residues. CDR3 residues: CASRGSYNEQFF. The CDR3 DNA is TGTGCCAGCAGGGGTTCCTACAATGAGCAGTTCTTC.

The V call is TRBV9, the J call TRBJ2-3, with TRBD1 as a possible D gene (6 bases). V was cut by 0 bases and J by 6 bases, with 14 bases left in between. CDR3 length: 15 amino acids. CDR1 is SGDLS and CDR2 is YYNGEE in the germline V gene. The CDR3 loop is CASSVGATGTDTQYF. In DNA, the CDR3 is TGTGCCAGCAGCGTAGGAGCTACAGGGACGGATACGCAGTATTTT.

This clone was recorded a few times. This CDR3 is also generated by other DNA sequences in the sample. The J gene is TRBJ1-2, the V gene TRBV29-1; TRBD1 matches at 10 bases. Trimming at V came to 4 bases and at J to 4 bases, leaving 9 bases not matched to a gene. Germline V CDR1 and CDR2: SQVTM, ANQGSEA. The CDR3 runs 15 residues. CDR3 loop: CSVVGTGASSYGYTF. The CDR3, as DNA: TGCAGCGTTGTCGGGACAGGGGCCTCTTCCTATGGCTACACCTTC. The full variable domain, completed using reference TRBV29-1 and TRBJ1-2, is SAVISQKPSRDICQRGTSLTIQCQVDSQVTMMFWYRQQPGQSLTLIATANQGSEATYESGFVIDKFPISRPNLTFSTLTVSNMSPEDSSIYLCSVVGTGASSYGYTFGSGTRLTVV.

The genes are TRBV19 and TRBJ2-5, with TRBD2 matching over 14 bases. Looked up from germline, CDR1 is LNHDA and CDR2 is SQIVND (reference sequence). V lost 6 bases, J lost 2 bases, and 8 bases stayed unmatched. CDR3 length: 17 residues. CDR3 coding DNA: TGTGCCAGTAGAAAGGGACTAGCGGGAGTTCAACAAGAGACCCAGTACTTC. It yields the protein CASRKGLAGVQQETQYF.

This chain uses TRBV7-9 with TRBJ1-2; no reliable D call. Trimming shortened V by 5 bases and J by 8 bases, and 15 bases separated the two germline ends. Germline values: CDR1 SEHNR, CDR2 FQNEAQ (reference sequence). The CDR3 consists of 13 residues. The CDR3 here is CASSVNQAGGYTF. The CDR3 DNA reads TGTGCCAGCAGCGTCAACCAGGCGGGCGGCTACACCTTC.

In the case of this clone: In the same sample, other DNA sequences code for this CDR3. The rearrangement joins TRBV9 to TRBJ2-3; possibly TRBD2 for D (5 bases). The CDR3 spans 15 residues. The germline V and J ends were trimmed by 0 bases and 0 bases, with 8 bases remaining between them. From germline, CDR1 is SGDLS and CDR2 YYNGEE. This CDR3 is CASSVDPGSTDTQYF. The CDR3 nucleotides read TGTGCCAGCAGCGTAGATCCGGGGAGCACAGATACGCAGTATTTT.

The chain uses TRBV7-9 and TRBJ2-1, with 12 bases that match TRBD2. The germline V gene has CDR1 SEHNR and CDR2 FQNEAQ (reference sequence). This CDR3 has 15 amino acids. V lost 6 bases to trimming and J lost 6 bases; unmatched junction nucleotides: 6. CDR3 residues: CASRTLAGGVNEQFF. The CDR3 DNA follows: TGTGCCAGCAGAACACTAGCGGGGGGCGTCAATGAGCAGTTCTTC.

J is TRBJ2-7 and V is TRBV6-6; D is uncertain. Trimming took off 7 bases at V and 2 bases at J, with 12 bases between the two ends. The germline CDR1 and CDR2 sequences are MNHNY and SVGAGI (reference sequence). The CDR3 runs to 13 residues. The CDR3 reads CASTEAQAYEQYF. For the CDR3, the DNA is TGTGCCAGCACAGAAGCCCAGGCCTACGAGCAGTACTTC.

CDR3 DNA: TGTGCCAGTATGGACGGTACTAGGGGCAATCAGCCCCAGCATTTT. As protein: CASMDGTRGNQPQHF. The chain recombines TRBV19 with TRBJ1-5; D unclear. V was trimmed by 7 bases and J by 2 bases, leaving 15 bases between them. Per the germline V gene, CDR1 is LNHDA and CDR2 is SQIVND (reference sequence). The length of the CDR3 is 15 residues.

On this clone: Other DNA sequences in the same sample also yield this CDR3. The rearrangement joins TRBV5-6 to TRBJ2-7, with 12 bases identical to TRBD2. Germline V gene data show CDR1 as SGHDT and CDR2 as YYEEEE. V dropped 4 bases and J dropped 2; count of bases not matched to a gene: 4. The CDR3 totals 15 residues. The CDR3, as DNA: TGTGCCAGCAGCCAGCTAGCGGGGGGGACCTACGAGCAGTACTTC. Translation gives CASSQLAGGTYEQYF. Supplemented by reference TRBV5-6 and TRBJ2-7, the full variable domain reads DAGVTQSPTHLIKTRGQQVTLRCSPKSGHDTVSWYQQALGQGPQFIFQYYEEEERQRGNFPDRFSGHQFPNYSSELNVNALLLGDSALYLCASSQLAGGTYEQYFGPGTRLTVT.

The chain is built from TRBV4-1 and TRBJ2-2; 10 nucleotides line up with TRBD2. CDR1 MGHRA and CDR2 YSYEKL come from the germline V gene. This CDR3 spans 16 amino acids. The trim removed 1 base at V and 6 bases at J, leaving 5 bases unmatched. CDR3 sequence reads: CASSQAKAGGPGELFF. The DNA for the CDR3 is TGCGCCAGCAGCCAAGCAAAAGCGGGAGGGCCCGGGGAGCTGTTTTTT.

This rearrangement joins TRBV28 to TRBJ1-1; D unclear. The germline gives CDR1 MDHEN, CDR2 SYDVKM. V was trimmed by 2 bases and J by 4 bases, leaving 11 bases between them. The CDR3 contains 14 residues. CDR3 residues: CASSLSQAVTEAFF. The CDR3 region has the DNA TGTGCCAGCAGTTTAAGCCAGGCGGTCACTGAAGCTTTCTTT.

This rearrangement joins TRBV15 to TRBJ1-2; D is perhaps TRBD1 (5 bases). The CDR3 extends over 14 amino acids. Looked up from germline, CDR1 is LNHNV and CDR2 is YYDKDF (reference sequence). V was cut by 1 base and J by 0 bases, with 6 bases left in between. CDR3: CATSRVQANYGYTF. Here the CDR3 DNA reads TGTGCCACCAGCAGAGTACAGGCTAACTATGGCTACACCTTC.

The chain recombines TRBV5-6 with TRBJ2-3, with D possibly TRBD2 on 6 matching bases. Trimming shortened V by 6 bases and J by 4 bases, and 21 bases separated the two germline ends. From germline, CDR1 is SGHDT and CDR2 YYEEEE. The CDR3 contains 16 residues. The CDR3 DNA is TGTGCCAGCACACTCCCCGGGGCGGAGGGAGCAGATACGCAGTATTTT. It encodes CASTLPGAEGADTQYF.

This clone has just a few counts. At one boundary the junction diverges from the germline segment, which might be a read error. The chain couples TRBV7-2 to TRBJ1-5, with a possible D match to TRBD1 (6 bases). Germline-derived CDR1 and CDR2 are SGHTA and FQGNSA. CDR3 length: 14 amino acids. This chain's CDR3 is CASSLLTGNQPQHF. The CDR3, as DNA: TGTGCCAGCAGCTTACTGACAGGCAACCAGCCCCAGCATTTT. Using reference TRBV7-2 and TRBJ1-5 for the parts outside the CDR3, the full variable domain is GAGVSQSPSNKVTEKGKDVELRCDPISGHTALYWYRQSLGQGLEFLIYFQGNSAPDKSGLPSDRFSAERTGGSVSTLTIQRTQQEDSAVYLCASSLLTGNQPQHFGDGTRLSIL.

The chain has TRBV2 and TRBJ2-2; D unresolved. V lost 5 bases and J lost 5, with 12 bases in between. Germline assignment: CDR1 SNHLY and CDR2 FYNNEI. The CDR3 runs 14 residues. This chain's CDR3 is CASSPQDVTGELFF. CDR3 coding DNA: TGTGCCAGCAGTCCTCAGGACGTAACCGGGGAGCTGTTTTTT.

V gene TRBV6-5 combines with J gene TRBJ1-1; D ambiguous. CDR3 length equals 10 residues. Trimming cost V 6 bases and J 11 bases, with 10 bases left between them. CDR1 is MNHEY, CDR2 SVGAGI, per germline. The CDR3 reads CASSNVVAFF. In DNA form, the CDR3 reads TGTGCCAGCAGCAACGTAGTGGCTTTCTTT.